This TCR beta chain was recovered during a study of PD-1 blockade in classical Hodgkin lymphoma. Findings and caveats of the study: Baseline TCR diversity was reportedly lower in newly diagnosed patients than in healthy donors. It was reported as lower still in relapsed/refractory patients.

This clone was observed a few times. What it binds is unknown. The CDR3 is made up of 14 amino acids. Trimming took 3 bases from V and 7 from J; bases not matched to a gene: 6. Germline V CDR1 and CDR2: SGHTA, FQGNSA. Sequenced by immunoSEQ multiplex PCR; TCRdb stores in-frame clones only, minus some. The sample has fewer than 4,000 clones, around 80% seen once. Time point defined: newly diagnosed, previously untreated cHL patient sample. CD8+ T cells were isolated from thawed PBMCs by magnetic negative selection. PBMCs representing newly diagnosed, untreated classical Hodgkin lymphoma functioned as the comparison.

The sequenced sample was CD8+ T cells from blood. The chain joins TRBV7-2 to TRBJ1-2, with TRBD1 matching over 9 bases. The source of this sequence is a human donor with classical Hodgkin lymphoma. This chain's CDR3 is CASSLDRGLVGYTF. For the CDR3, the DNA is TGTGCCAGCAGCTTGGACAGGGGATTAGTTGGCTACACCTTC.